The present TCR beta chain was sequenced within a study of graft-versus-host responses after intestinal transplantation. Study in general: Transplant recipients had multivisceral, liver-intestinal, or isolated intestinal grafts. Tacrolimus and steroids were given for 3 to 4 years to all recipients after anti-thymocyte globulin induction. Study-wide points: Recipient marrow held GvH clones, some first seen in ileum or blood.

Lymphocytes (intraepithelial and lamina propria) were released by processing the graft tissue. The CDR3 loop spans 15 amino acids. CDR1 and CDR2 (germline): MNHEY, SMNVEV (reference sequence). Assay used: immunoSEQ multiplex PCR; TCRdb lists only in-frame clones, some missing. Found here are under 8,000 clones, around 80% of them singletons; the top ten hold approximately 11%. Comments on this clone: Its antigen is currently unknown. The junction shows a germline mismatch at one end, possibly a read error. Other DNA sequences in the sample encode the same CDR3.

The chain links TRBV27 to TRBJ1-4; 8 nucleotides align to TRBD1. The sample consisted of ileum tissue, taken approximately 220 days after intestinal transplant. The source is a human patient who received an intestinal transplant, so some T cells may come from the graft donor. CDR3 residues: CASSRPGTGIEKLFF. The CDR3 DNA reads TGTGCCAGCAGTCGACCCGGGACAGGCATTGAAAAACTGTTTTTC.